This entry lists 20 T cell receptor beta chains sequenced from one sample in a study of blood T cell repertoires in COVID-19. The data were produced by immunoSEQ multiplex PCR, yet TCRdb's version contains in-frame clones alone and is incomplete. Among approximately 530,000 clones, roughly 91% were seen once, and the ten largest hold under 8.5%. The specimen was peripheral blood. Every receptor here comes from a woman in her forties or fifties with COVID-19, enrolled during active disease.

This clone has just a few counts. This rearrangement joins TRBV7-9 to TRBJ1-1; 8 bases agree with TRBD1. Germline V lookup: CDR1 SEHNR, CDR2 FQNEAQ (reference sequence). J was trimmed by 7 bases and V by 4 bases; bases with no gene match: 14. This CDR3 is built from 16 residues. The CDR3 loop reads CASSSSQRGQGDEAFF. CDR3 bases: TGTGCCAGCAGCTCTTCCCAACGCGGACAGGGAGATGAAGCTTTCTTT.

This clone was seen a single time. This sequence joins TRBV7-2 and TRBJ1-2; the D gene is possibly TRBD1 (6 bases). The CDR3 runs 17 residues. Per the germline V gene, CDR1 is SGHTA and CDR2 is FQGNSA. Trimming stripped 5 bases from V and 7 bases from J, with 26 bases between. The DNA of the CDR3 is TGTGCCAGCAGCACCGTACCCCAGGGAGCGGGGGGCGGTGGCTACACCTTC. Its translation: CASSTVPQGAGGGGYTF.

This chain joins TRBV27 and TRBJ1-4; TRBD1 matches at 11 bases. The CDR3 consists of 12 residues. Losses at the gene ends were 10 bases for V and 8 bases for J; bases not matched to a gene: 3. Germline V lookup: CDR1 MNHEY, CDR2 SMNVEV (reference sequence). In DNA, the CDR3 is TGTGCCACCCGGACAGGGGGCGAAAAACTGTTTTTT. It is translated as CATRTGGEKLFF.

The V gene is TRBV11-2, the J gene TRBJ2-3; 8 nucleotides line up with TRBD2. V shed 5 bases and J 5 bases; nucleotides not matched to a gene: 6. Looked up from germline, CDR1 is SGHAT and CDR2 is FQNNGV. The CDR3 has 14 residues. This CDR3 reads CASSLRGGGDTQYF. The DNA for the CDR3 is TGTGCCAGCAGCCTCCGGGGGGGCGGAGATACGCAGTATTTT.

The genes are TRBV2 and TRBJ1-4; D is unclear. CDR3 size: 14 residues. In germline, CDR1 is SNHLY, CDR2 FYNNEI. The V gene lost 3 bases and the J gene lost 4 bases, with 9 bases spanning the gap. This CDR3 is CASSEGSFNEKLFF. The CDR3 bases are TGTGCCAGCAGTGAGGGCAGCTTTAATGAAAAACTGTTTTTT.

This chain connects TRBV5-1 to TRBJ1-6, with 7 bases that match TRBD1. This CDR3 has 17 amino acids. The germline gives CDR1 SGHRS, CDR2 YFSETQ. The J segment lost 5 bases and the V segment lost 4 bases, leaving 12 bases of the junction unmatched. This CDR3 reads CASSGSVQGLNNSPLHF. The CDR3 region has the DNA TGCGCCAGCAGCGGGAGTGTACAGGGGCTTAATAATTCACCCCTCCACTTT.

The rearrangement uses TRBV5-4 and TRBJ2-5; TRBD1 might be the D (5 bases). The CDR3 length is 14 residues. Germline values: CDR1 SGHNT, CDR2 YYREEE (reference sequence). Trimming took off 1 base at V and 3 bases at J, with 10 bases between the two ends. CDR3 loop: CASSLTGVEETQYF. As DNA, the CDR3 is TGTGCCAGCAGCTTGACAGGAGTGGAAGAGACCCAGTACTTC.

As to this clone: This sample includes further DNA sequences coding for the same CDR3. The rearrangement joins TRBV30 to TRBJ2-7; 8 nucleotides line up with TRBD1. Germline V gene sequence: CDR1 GTSNPN, CDR2 SVGIG (reference sequence). The length of the CDR3 is 13 residues. Germline trimming cut 1 base from V and 4 bases from J; bases unmatched to any gene: 3. This chain's CDR3 is CAWSADRGYEQYF. The DNA of the CDR3 is TGTGCCTGGAGTGCAGACAGGGGATACGAGCAGTACTTC.

J is TRBJ2-3 and V is TRBV2, with D possibly being TRBD2 (5 bases). Germline lookup yields CDR1 SNHLY and CDR2 FYNNEI. The CDR3 runs to 12 residues. V was pared by 8 bases and J by 4 bases, with 10 bases between. The DNA of the CDR3 is TGTGCCAGCCCAGGAGGAGCAGATACGCAGTATTTT. This encodes CASPGGADTQYF.

About this clone itself: Different DNA sequences within this sample yield the same CDR3. The chain has TRBV2 and TRBJ1-1; D is possibly TRBD1 (5 bases). Trimming cost V 4 bases and J 1 base, with 10 bases left between them. Germline V gene sequence: CDR1 SNHLY, CDR2 FYNNEI. The CDR3 consists of 14 residues. The CDR3 coding sequence is TGTGCCAGCAGTGGAAGGCAGGGGAACACTGAAGCTTTCTTT. This codes for CASSGRQGNTEAFF.

This chain joins TRBV19 and TRBJ1-2, with 10 bases that match TRBD1. The CDR3 sequence is 14 residues long. Germline CDR1 reads LNHDA; CDR2 reads SQIVND (reference sequence). J lost 8 bases, V lost 6 bases, and 9 bases had no gene match. The chain's CDR3 is CASRTGTGVDGYTF. The DNA of the CDR3 is TGTGCCAGTAGGACCGGGACAGGGGTGGACGGCTACACCTTC.

J is TRBJ2-1 and V is TRBV12-3 or TRBV12-4; a possible D gene is TRBD1 (6 bases). V was trimmed by 5 bases and J by 7 bases, leaving 9 bases between them. CDR3 length: 12 amino acids. In DNA form, the CDR3 reads TGTGCCAGCAGTCAAAGGGGGAATGAGCAGTTCTTC. It yields the protein CASSQRGNEQFF.

V usage is TRBV5-1 and J usage is TRBJ2-2, with 11 bases matching TRBD2. V was clipped by 4 bases and J by 0 bases; unmatched bases: 2. The CDR3 length is 16 residues. Germline V gene lookup returns CDR1 SGHRS and CDR2 YFSETQ. CDR3 bases: TGCGCCAGCAGCCCGACTAGCGGGGCGAACACCGGGGAGCTGTTTTTT. This codes for CASSPTSGANTGELFF.

The chain carries TRBV5-1 and TRBJ2-7, with TRBD1 matching 9 bases. Germline V lookup: CDR1 SGHRS, CDR2 YFSETQ. V was pared by 6 bases and J by 5 bases, with 9 bases of the junction left unmatched. This CDR3 is 14 amino acids long. CDR3 nucleotides: TGCGCCAGCAAGACGGACGGGACAGGGAACGAGCAGTACTTC. Protein: CASKTDGTGNEQYF.

This rearrangement joins TRBV7-2 to TRBJ2-3; D perhaps matches TRBD1 (5 bases). Germline V gene sequence: CDR1 SGHTA, CDR2 FQGNSA. This CDR3 spans 14 amino acids. V lost 5 bases and J lost 5, with 14 bases in between. CDR3: CASSPYWGGDTQYF. In nucleotides, the CDR3 is TGTGCCAGCAGCCCGTATTGGGGCGGAGATACGCAGTATTTT.

The chain links TRBV11-3 to TRBJ2-1, with 8 bases matching TRBD1. There are 13 residues in the CDR3. V trimming: 3 bases; J trimming: 9 bases; junction bases outside the gene matches: 4. Germline V gives CDR1 SGHNT, CDR2 YENEEA. The CDR3 is CASSFQGAGEQFF. The DNA for the CDR3 is TGTGCCAGCAGCTTCCAGGGGGCGGGTGAGCAGTTCTTC.

V and J are TRBV5-6 and TRBJ2-7, with 10 bases matching TRBD1. J gave up 5 bases and V 2 bases, and 16 bases lay outside the gene matches. CDR1 SGHDT and CDR2 YYEEEE come from the germline V gene. The CDR3 consists of 18 residues. In nucleotides, the CDR3 is TGTGCCAGCAGCTTAGTCGGTATTCTCCGGGACAGGGGCCACGAGCAGTACTTC. Encoded protein: CASSLVGILRDRGHEQYF.

The V gene is TRBV10-2, the J gene TRBJ1-1; D perhaps matches TRBD1 (5 bases). V was clipped by 8 bases and J by 4 bases, with 20 bases between them. Germline CDR1 and CDR2: WSHSY and SAAADI. The CDR3 covers 15 residues. The CDR3, as DNA: TGCGCCAGCTCTTTTGGAGGGCAGGGTGCCACTGAAGCTTTCTTT. Translation gives CASSFGGQGATEAFF.

This chain links TRBV24-1 with TRBJ2-5; 9 bases fit TRBD2. After removal of 5 bases from V and 1 base from J, the junction contained 13 bases not matched to a gene. The CDR3 spans 18 residues. The germline CDR1 and CDR2 sequences are KGHDR and SFDVKD. The CDR3 region has the DNA TGTGCCACCAGTGCTTCCCCCCATTTAGCGGGGGCCCAAGAGACCCAGTACTTC. Amino acid sequence: CATSASPHLAGAQETQYF.

This clone was picked up many times. This rearrangement joins TRBV2 to TRBJ1-1; a possible D gene is TRBD1 (5 bases). This CDR3 has 13 residues. Germline-derived CDR1 and CDR2 are SNHLY and FYNNEI. V was pared by 4 bases and J by 4 bases, with 10 bases between. CDR3 nucleotide sequence: TGTGCCAGCAGTGCGGGGGACGGCACTGAAGCTTTCTTT. Protein sequence: CASSAGDGTEAFF.